What follows are 2 T cell receptor beta chains derived from one specimen sequenced in a study of T cells of healthy individuals. TCRdb recomputed calls from the 5' RACE reads with MiXCR, one row per CDR3 protein. The sample holds some 85,000 distinct CDR3 sequences, more than 5% seen once. The receptors were gathered from a female donor in good health.

CDR3: CSVERNTEAFF. The CDR3 DNA follows: TGCAGCGTTGAAAGGAACACTGAAGCTTTCTTT. The chain combines TRBV29-1 with TRBJ1-1; D unresolved. Germline V gene lookup returns CDR1 SQVTM and CDR2 ANQGSEA. Trimming cost V 2 bases and J 1 base, with 2 bases left between them. The CDR3 is made up of 11 amino acids. The full variable domain, in which reference TRBV29-1 and TRBJ1-1 provide the parts outside the CDR3, is SAVISQKPSRDICQRGTSLTIQCQVDSQVTMMFWYRQQPGQSLTLIATANQGSEATYESGFVIDKFPISRPNLTFSTLTVSNMSPEDSSIYLCSVERNTEAFFGQGTRLTVV.

This clonotype was seen repeatedly, ten times or more. The chain combines TRBV4-3 with TRBJ1-1; D might be TRBD1 (6 bases). CDR1 LGHNA and CDR2 YSLEER come from the germline V gene. Trimming left V 3 bases short and J 1 base short, with 9 bases between. The CDR3 is 14 amino acids. CDR3 in amino acids: CASSQGQQNTEAFF. CDR3 DNA: TGCGCCAGCAGCCAGGGACAACAGAACACTGAAGCTTTCTTT.